This T cell receptor beta chain was sequenced for a study of cytomegalovirus exposure and HLA in healthy donors. With regard to this clone: What it binds is not known.

PCR primers comprised 60 Vbeta and 13 Jbeta primers. Clones were read by immunoSEQ multiplex PCR, and TCRdb kept only the in-frame ones, dropping some. This table lists 200,000 to 250,000 clones. Whole-study findings and limits: As confirmed in vitro, a few CMV-associated chains were specific for CMV antigens. While the bulk of TCR sequences proved rare, some public TCRs turned up in many donors.

The CDR3 loop spans 13 amino acids. Trimming removed 5 bases from V and 3 bases from J, with 11 bases in between. Germline CDR1 reads LNHDA; CDR2 reads SQIVND (reference sequence). V usage is TRBV19 and J usage is TRBJ2-7; maybe TRBD2 (6 bases). The receptor was isolated from a girl aged 2-10 years in good health and CMV-seropositive. The sequenced sample was PBMCs. CDR3 bases: TGTGCCAGTAGTGGACTATTCGGCTACGAGCAGTACTTC. It translates to CASSGLFGYEQYF.